Listed below are T cell receptor beta chains from one sample, sequenced in a study of chemoradiotherapy in HPV16-positive cancers. Data came from immunoSEQ multiplex PCR; TCRdb stores just in-frame clones and leaves some out. Here the sample spans over 10,000 clones, around 68% being singletons. This specimen was acquired from a patient who underwent chemoradiotherapy. All receptors derive from a human donor with HPV-associated anogenital cancer. The CDR3 runs from the conserved cysteine through the conserved F or W. The order of the fields is clone size, D gene, V gene, J gene, CDR3 protein, CDR3 DNA. A D gene is named only where the DNA matches it firmly. Rows may omit the clone size; those that give it use once, few, many or a size class.

size: -
D: -
V: TRBV9
J: TRBJ2-3
CDR3: CASSVAGSPTDTQYF
DNA: TGTGCCAGCAGCGTAGCAGGGAGCCCCACAGATACGCAGTATTTT

size: -
D: -
V: TRBV29-1
J: TRBJ2-6
CDR3: CSVNMGPGANVLTF
DNA: TGCAGCGTAAACATGGGCCCTGGGGCCAACGTCCTGACTTTC

size: few
D: -
V: TRBV9
J: TRBJ1-2
CDR3: CASSVDVNYGYTF
DNA: TGTGCCAGCAGCGTCGACGTAAACTATGGCTACACCTTC

size: -
D: TRBD1
V: TRBV9
J: TRBJ1-2
CDR3: CASSLTGDGYTF
DNA: TGTGCCAGCAGCTTGACAGGGGATGGCTACACCTTC

size: few
D: -
V: TRBV27
J: TRBJ2-1
CDR3: CASSCRGSGILSYNEQFF
DNA: TGTGCCAGCAGTTGCCGCGGCTCGGGGATACTCTCCTACAATGAGCAGTTCTTC

size: -
D: -
V: TRBV9
J: TRBJ2-1
CDR3: CASSTRVLGNEQFF
DNA: TGTGCCAGCAGCACACGGGTCCTTGGGAATGAGCAGTTCTTC

size: -
D: -
V: TRBV6-5
J: TRBJ2-1
CDR3: CASSYSRRGDNEQFF
DNA: TGTGCCAGCAGTTACTCGAGGAGAGGGGACAATGAGCAGTTCTTC

size: few
D: -
V: TRBV5-6
J: TRBJ1-2
CDR3: CASSLAGFGYTF
DNA: TGTGCCAGCAGCTTGGCCGGGTTCGGCTACACCTTC

size: -
D: TRBD1
V: TRBV4-2
J: TRBJ2-3
CDR3: CASSQDGGQYTDTQYF
DNA: TGTGCCAGCAGCCAAGATGGGGGACAGTACACAGATACGCAGTATTTT

size: -
D: -
V: TRBV7-8
J: TRBJ1-1
CDR3: CASSHRDYRAEAFF
DNA: TGTGCCAGCAGCCACCGAGACTACAGGGCGGAAGCTTTCTTT

size: -
D: -
V: TRBV28
J: TRBJ1-4
CDR3: CASSFGQGVYHEKLFF
DNA: TGTGCCAGCAGTTTCGGTCAGGGCGTCTACCATGAAAAACTGTTTTTT

size: few
D: -
V: TRBV10-3
J: TRBJ2-3
CDR3: CATTRTATSTDTQYF
DNA: TGTGCCACCACGAGGACAGCTACTAGCACAGATACGCAGTATTTT

size: -
D: TRBD2
V: TRBV11-2
J: TRBJ2-3
CDR3: CASSPGGGASTDTQYF
DNA: TGTGCCAGCAGCCCGGGGGGAGGGGCAAGCACAGATACGCAGTATTTT

size: -
D: -
V: TRBV5-1
J: TRBJ2-7
CDR3: CASSLDPPRNEQYF
DNA: TGCGCCAGCAGCTTGGACCCCCCTAGGAACGAGCAGTACTTC

size: -
D: -
V: TRBV10-3
J: TRBJ2-5
CDR3: CAISGTEETQYF
DNA: TGTGCCATCAGTGGTACAGAAGAGACCCAGTACTTC

size: -
D: TRBD1
V: TRBV10-3
J: TRBJ1-5
CDR3: CAISEGQGNQPQHF
DNA: TGTGCCATCAGTGAGGGACAGGGGAACCAGCCCCAGCATTTT

size: -
D: -
V: TRBV6-5
J: TRBJ2-2
CDR3: CASSPNLDGELFF
DNA: TGTGCCAGCAGTCCTAATCTCGACGGGGAGCTGTTTTTT

size: few
D: -
V: TRBV9
J: TRBJ1-1
CDR3: CASSAGLNTEAFF
DNA: TGTGCCAGCAGCGCAGGGCTGAACACTGAAGCTTTCTTT

size: once
D: TRBD1
V: TRBV7-6
J: TRBJ2-7
CDR3: CASSLYRGSYEQYF
DNA: TGTGCCAGCAGCTTGTACAGGGGTTCCTACGAGCAGTACTTC

size: -
D: TRBD1
V: TRBV5-6
J: TRBJ1-2
CDR3: CASSSLDRGAHGYTF
DNA: TGTGCCAGCAGCTCTTTGGACAGGGGGGCGCATGGCTACACCTTC

size: -
D: -
V: TRBV18
J: TRBJ1-6
CDR3: CASKDSSYNSPLHF
DNA: TGTGCCAGCAAGGACAGCTCCTATAATTCACCCCTCCACTTT

size: once
D: -
V: TRBV7-8
J: TRBJ2-5
CDR3: CASSPQGLAETQYF
DNA: TGTGCCAGCAGCCCTCAGGGGCTCGCGGAGACCCAGTACTTC

size: few
D: -
V: TRBV7-2
J: TRBJ2-7
CDR3: CASSQDPRGNEQYF
DNA: TGTGCCAGCAGCCAAGACCCCAGGGGCAACGAGCAGTACTTC

size: few
D: -
V: TRBV6-4
J: TRBJ2-3
CDR3: CASSPLASTDTQYF
DNA: TGTGCCAGCAGCCCATTAGCGAGCACAGATACGCAGTATTTT

size: -
D: -
V: TRBV9
J: TRBJ2-7
CDR3: CASSGGPPYEQYF
DNA: TGTGCCAGCAGTGGGGGACCGCCCTACGAGCAGTACTTC

size: large
D: TRBD2
V: TRBV9
J: TRBJ2-1
CDR3: CASSVDPRTGTSLNEQFF
DNA: TGTGCCAGCAGCGTAGATCCCCGAACGGGGACTAGCCTGAATGAGCAGTTCTTC

size: once
D: -
V: TRBV6-1
J: TRBJ1-2
CDR3: CASIGVYGYTF
DNA: TGTGCCAGCATTGGGGTCTATGGCTACACCTTC

size: -
D: TRBD1
V: TRBV7-9
J: TRBJ1-2
CDR3: CASSPIGGTGNYGYTF
DNA: TGTGCCAGCAGCCCCATAGGCGGGACAGGGAACTATGGCTACACCTTC

size: few
D: TRBD2
V: TRBV19
J: TRBJ2-3
CDR3: CASSIFAGGLADTQYF
DNA: TGTGCCAGTAGTATTTTTGCGGGGGGGCTGGCAGATACGCAGTATTTT

size: -
D: -
V: TRBV11-3
J: TRBJ1-1
CDR3: CASSLTVNTEAFF
DNA: TGTGCCAGCAGCTTAACTGTGAACACTGAAGCTTTCTTT

size: -
D: -
V: TRBV2
J: TRBJ2-5
CDR3: CASSEGGTQYF
DNA: TGTGCCAGCAGTGAAGGCGGGACCCAGTACTTC

size: -
D: TRBD2
V: TRBV18
J: TRBJ2-7
CDR3: CASSPGTSGSYEQYF
DNA: TGTGCCAGCTCGCCCGGGACTAGCGGCTCCTACGAGCAGTACTTC

size: few
D: -
V: TRBV5-1
J: TRBJ2-7
CDR3: CASSLRTVTSYEQYF
DNA: TGCGCCAGCAGCCTACGGACCGTGACCTCCTACGAGCAGTACTTC

size: -
D: -
V: TRBV5-1
J: TRBJ2-3
CDR3: CAVATGASTDTQYF
DNA: TGCGCCGTAGCAACGGGGGCATCCACAGATACGCAGTATTTT

size: once
D: -
V: TRBV6-1
J: TRBJ1-4
CDR3: CASSEARGAGEKLFF
DNA: TGTGCCAGCAGTGAAGCGCGGGGGGCCGGTGAAAAACTGTTTTTT

size: -
D: -
V: TRBV7-2
J: TRBJ1-1
CDR3: CASSLAENTEAFF
DNA: TGTGCCAGCAGCTTAGCGGAGAACACTGAAGCTTTCTTT

size: few
D: -
V: TRBV30
J: TRBJ2-2
CDR3: CAWRAGTLGLFF
DNA: TGTGCCTGGAGAGCCGGGACCCTCGGGCTGTTTTTT

size: -
D: -
V: TRBV5-4
J: TRBJ1-4
CDR3: CASSLDFNEKLFF
DNA: TGTGCCAGCAGCTTGGATTTTAATGAAAAACTGTTTTTT

size: -
D: -
V: TRBV18
J: TRBJ1-1
CDR3: CASSPPSSRFEAFF
DNA: TGTGCCAGCTCACCACCATCCAGTCGGTTTGAAGCTTTCTTT